The 25 T cell receptor beta chains below come from one sample, sequenced in a study of blood T cell repertoires in COVID-19. TCRdb's table, derived via immunoSEQ multiplex PCR, lists solely in-frame clones and lacks some. In the table there are about 200,000 clones, 75% to 85% of which are singletons. The sample consisted of PBMCs or T cells enriched from blood (not recorded which). The source is a woman aged 50 to 60 with acute COVID-19.

The chain joins TRBV19 to TRBJ2-2; 9 bases are shared with TRBD1. CDR1 and CDR2 (germline): LNHDA, SQIVND (reference sequence). The CDR3 runs to 15 residues. Unmatched junction bases numbered 1, after V lost 4 bases and J lost 1 base. CDR3 nucleotide sequence: TGTGCCAGTAGTAAGGGACAGGGGAACACCGGGGAGCTGTTTTTT. Protein sequence: CASSKGQGNTGELFF. Full variable domain (rest looked up from reference TRBV19 and TRBJ2-2): DGGITQSPKYLFRKEGQNVTLSCEQNLNHDAMYWYRQDPGQGLRLIYYSQIVNDFQKGDIAEGYSVSREKKESFPLTVTSAQKNPTAFYLCASSKGQGNTGELFFGEGSRLTVL.

This clone has a handful of counts. In nucleotides, the CDR3 is TGCGCCAGCAGCCCAGGGACAGGGGGTGAAAAACTGTTTTTT. Translated, it gives CASSPGTGGEKLFF. V gene TRBV4-3 combines with J gene TRBJ1-4; TRBD1 matches at 11 bases. This CDR3 comprises 14 residues. V shed 4 bases, J shed 7 bases, and the junction held 2 bases outside the gene matches. The germline V gene encodes CDR1 LGHNA and CDR2 YSLEER.

Points on this clone: The sample contains more than one DNA sequence encoding this CDR3. The V call is TRBV5-1, the J call TRBJ1-1; 7 bases line up with TRBD1. The germline V gene encodes CDR1 SGHRS and CDR2 YFSETQ. V lost 2 bases, J lost 5 bases, and 3 bases stayed unmatched. The CDR3 has 13 amino acids. CDR3 region: CASSLGGGTEAFF. The CDR3 region has the DNA TGCGCCAGCAGCTTAGGGGGCGGAACTGAAGCTTTCTTT.

This clone was detected only a few times. The chain is built from TRBV19 and TRBJ1-4; 9 bases fit TRBD1. Trimming cost V 4 bases and J 2 bases; bases outside gene matches: 2. The CDR3 loop spans 15 amino acids. Germline V gives CDR1 LNHDA, CDR2 SQIVND (reference sequence). CDR3 DNA: TGTGCCAGTAGTACCACAGGGGGCACTAATGAAAAACTGTTTTTT. This gives the protein CASSTTGGTNEKLFF.

The V and J genes are TRBV3-1 (or the pseudogene TRBV3-2) and TRBJ1-3; TRBD1 is a possible D gene (5 bases). V gave up 4 bases and J gave up 7 bases, with 20 bases separating them. This CDR3 is 16 amino acids long. From germline, CDR1 is LGHDT and CDR2 YNNKEL (reference sequence). The CDR3 sequence is CASSLKGVGRKNTIYF. CDR3 DNA: TGTGCCAGCAGCCTTAAAGGGGTGGGCCGGAAGAACACCATATATTTT.

This sequence joins TRBV7-2 and TRBJ1-2; D gene unclear. Germline lookup yields CDR1 SGHTA and CDR2 FQGNSA. The CDR3 extends over 14 amino acids. Between the trimmed V and J ends, which lost 1 base and 3 bases, there was a span of 9 bases. The CDR3 here is CASSLVQVDYGYTF. The CDR3 DNA reads TGTGCCAGCAGCTTAGTCCAGGTCGACTATGGCTACACCTTC.

V gene TRBV6-4 combines with J gene TRBJ1-5; 7 bases are a match to TRBD1. Germline V gives CDR1 MRHNA, CDR2 SNTAGT. CDR3 length equals 15 residues. Trimming cost V 5 bases and J 5 bases; bases outside gene matches: 9. CDR3 in DNA: TGTGCCAGCAGTTCCCAGGGGGGCCGAGATCAGCCCCAGCATTTT. Translating it yields CASSSQGGRDQPQHF.

The chain links TRBV28 to TRBJ2-1; 14 bases are a match to TRBD2. The V and J ends lost 6 bases and 7 bases, in that order; junction bases with no gene match: 5. Germline CDR1 reads MDHEN; CDR2 reads SYDVKM. This CDR3 comprises 15 residues. This CDR3 reads CASRAGTSGGNEQFF. In nucleotides, the CDR3 is TGTGCCAGCAGAGCCGGGACTAGCGGGGGTAATGAGCAGTTCTTC.

This clone was observed a few times. This chain connects TRBV5-1 to TRBJ2-1; D gene ambiguous. This CDR3 comprises 15 residues. The germline V and J ends were trimmed by 3 bases and 4 bases, with 14 bases remaining between them. CDR1 is SGHRS and CDR2 is YFSETQ in the germline V gene. The CDR3 region is CASSSPTGGYNEQFF. CDR3 sequence (DNA): TGCGCCAGCAGCTCCCCGACCGGCGGTTACAATGAGCAGTTCTTC.

This clone was detected only a few times. The rearrangement uses TRBV6-2 or TRBV6-3 and TRBJ2-3; D ambiguous. Trimming left V 2 bases short and J 4 bases short, with 10 bases between. CDR3 length: 14 residues. Germline lookup yields CDR1 MNHEY and CDR2 SVGEGT. The CDR3, as DNA: TGTGCCAGCAGTTACCTCACTAATTCAGATACGCAGTATTTT. Its translation: CASSYLTNSDTQYF.

J is TRBJ2-1 and V is TRBV12-3 or TRBV12-4; D call uncertain. This CDR3 contains 11 residues. With 6 bases removed from V and 8 bases from J, the gap between germline ends came to 8 bases. The CDR3 sequence is CASSPLDEQFF. CDR3 nucleotide sequence: TGTGCCAGCAGCCCGTTAGATGAGCAGTTCTTC.

The chain couples TRBV9 to TRBJ2-5, with TRBD2 matching over 12 bases. Germline CDR1 reads SGDLS; CDR2 reads YYNGEE. The CDR3 is made up of 15 amino acids. CDR3 nucleotides: TGTGCAAGCGGGTGGACTAGCGGGGACCTAGAGACCCAGTACTTC. Translated, it gives CASGWTSGDLETQYF.

This chain joins TRBV19 and TRBJ2-5; 12 bases map to TRBD2. The V gene end was trimmed by 5 bases and the J gene end by 2 bases; junction bases not matched to a gene: 6. In germline, CDR1 is LNHDA, CDR2 SQIVND (reference sequence). This CDR3 is built from 16 residues. CDR3 bases: TGTGCCAGTAGTTCTAGACTAGCGGGAGAACAAGAGACCCAGTACTTC. This gives the protein CASSSRLAGEQETQYF.

V gene TRBV29-1 combines with J gene TRBJ1-1, with D possibly being TRBD1 (6 bases). This CDR3 is 12 amino acids long. Germline V lookup: CDR1 SQVTM, CDR2 ANQGSEA. V lost 8 bases to trimming and J lost 3 bases, with 13 bases between them. CDR3 nucleotides: TGCAGCCTGGCGGGGGGCGACACTGAAGCTTTCTTT. It specifies CSLAGGDTEAFF.

V is TRBV27 and J is TRBJ2-3; possible D gene TRBD1, 5 bases. Trimming removed 5 bases at V and 2 bases at J, with 11 bases between. Germline V lookup: CDR1 MNHEY, CDR2 SMNVEV (reference sequence). This CDR3 region has 14 residues. CDR3 nucleotides: TGTGCCAGCAGTCAACAGGTAGTCACAGATACGCAGTATTTT. This gives the protein CASSQQVVTDTQYF.

This chain links TRBV2 with TRBJ1-5; D perhaps matches TRBD1 (6 bases). The CDR3 extends over 12 amino acids. The germline V and J ends were trimmed by 5 bases and 4 bases, with 6 bases remaining between them. The germline CDR1 and CDR2 sequences are SNHLY and FYNNEI. The CDR3 DNA sequence: TGTGCCAGCAGTCAGGGGAATCAGCCCCAGCATTTT. It specifies CASSQGNQPQHF.

This chain uses TRBV4-2 with TRBJ2-5; 9 bases fit TRBD1. CDR1 is LGHNA, CDR2 YNFKEQ, per germline. CDR3 length: 14 residues. Germline trimming cut 5 bases from V and 3 bases from J; bases unmatched to any gene: 4. This CDR3 reads CASSAGTGKETQYF. The CDR3, as DNA: TGTGCCAGCAGCGCCGGGACAGGGAAAGAGACCCAGTACTTC.

This chain uses TRBV5-4 with TRBJ1-2, with 7 bases aligning to TRBD1. This CDR3 has 18 residues. J gave up 6 bases and V 6 bases, and 23 bases lay outside the gene matches. Germline V CDR1 and CDR2: SGHNT, YYREEE (reference sequence). The CDR3 nucleotides are TGTGCCAGCATACCCAGGGGGGCCTCCGGGGGTGTGCAGAATGGCTACACCTTC. The encoded protein is CASIPRGASGGVQNGYTF.

In its sample, this clone was seen once. V and J are TRBV19 and TRBJ1-4; a weak D match, TRBD1 (5 bases). The CDR3 loop spans 13 amino acids. The ends were cut back, 9 bases at V and 0 bases at J, with 8 bases in the middle. CDR1 and CDR2 (germline): LNHDA, SQIVND (reference sequence). CDR3 DNA sequence: TGTGCCAGCAGGGATGCAACTAATGAAAAACTGTTTTTT. This encodes CASRDATNEKLFF.

The V and J genes are TRBV5-1 and TRBJ2-2; D is possibly TRBD2 (5 bases). V lost 4 bases to trimming and J lost 7 bases, with 5 bases between them. Germline V gives CDR1 SGHRS, CDR2 YFSETQ. The CDR3 extends over 11 amino acids. The CDR3 spells CASSRDGELFF. The CDR3 bases are TGCGCCAGCAGCCGGGACGGGGAGCTGTTTTTT.

The V gene is TRBV27, the J gene TRBJ1-2; 7 nucleotides line up with TRBD1. V gave up 4 bases and J gave up 1 base; unmatched junction bases: 15. Germline CDR1 MNHEY, CDR2 SMNVEV (reference sequence). The CDR3 has 18 residues. The CDR3 spells CASSSTRDRPTINYGYTF. DNA of the CDR3: TGTGCCAGCAGTTCAACTAGGGACAGACCCACGATTAACTATGGCTACACCTTC.

The chain recombines TRBV7-6 with TRBJ2-1, with 7 bases identical to TRBD2. The CDR3 consists of 15 residues. Trimming removed 3 bases from V and 7 bases from J; junction bases left unmatched: 9. CDR1 SGHVS and CDR2 FNYEAQ come from the germline V gene. DNA for the CDR3: TGTGCCAGCAGCTTGGCGGGGGTTATTAAGAATGAGCAGTTCTTC. Protein product: CASSLAGVIKNEQFF.

The chain joins TRBV9 to TRBJ1-6; 9 positions match TRBD1. The ends lost 4 bases at V and 7 bases at J; junction bases unmatched: 6. This CDR3 spans 15 amino acids. Looked up from germline, CDR1 is SGDLS and CDR2 is YYNGEE. The CDR3 region is CASSPGDRANSPLHF. Written as DNA, the CDR3 is TGTGCCAGCAGCCCCGGGGACAGGGCAAATTCACCCCTCCACTTT.

The chain uses TRBV7-8 and TRBJ1-1, with unresolved D. Trimming shortened V by 0 bases and J by 7 bases, and 15 bases separated the two germline ends. The CDR3 sequence is 15 residues long. In germline, CDR1 is SGHVS, CDR2 FQNEAQ. This chain's CDR3 is CASSLAGRPADEAFF. In DNA, the CDR3 is TGTGCCAGCAGCTTAGCGGGAAGACCAGCGGATGAAGCTTTCTTT.

This chain uses TRBV4-1 with TRBJ2-3; 7 bases line up with TRBD2. This CDR3 has 16 residues. Trimming removed 5 bases from V and 4 bases from J; junction bases left unmatched: 12. The germline V gene has CDR1 MGHRA and CDR2 YSYEKL. CDR3 residues: CASSFSTGTISDTQYF. In DNA form, the CDR3 reads TGCGCCAGCAGCTTCTCAACCGGGACTATTTCAGATACGCAGTATTTT.